This TCR beta chain is drawn from a study of beta chain features in type 1 diabetes. For the study at large: Healthy donors and patients had similar age, gender and cell yields.

This CDR3 contains 13 residues. CDR1 is SNHLY, CDR2 FYNNEI, per germline. V gave up 6 bases and J gave up 6 bases; unmatched junction bases: 7. Study-level findings and limits: Comparison showed that naive, central memory and Treg TCRB repertoires appeared more similar among patients than among healthy donors. A pattern of fewer insertions and more deletions at VDJ junctions was seen in type 1 diabetes patients. Patients with Type 1 diabetes showed moderately but significantly shorter TCRB CDR3s in all four CD4+ subsets.

Concerning this clone: Its antigen remains unidentified.

Expressed TCRB transcripts got sequenced, as all isolated RNA was reverse transcribed. Assay used: immunoSEQ multiplex PCR; TCRdb lists only in-frame clones, some missing. The repertoire holds approximately 150,000 clones, with almost 65% as singletons. The sequence derives from a man aged 25 to 40 with type 1 diabetes. Sequences were obtained from naive CD4+ T cells from blood. The J gene is TRBJ1-2, the V gene TRBV2; 7 bases align to TRBD1. This CDR3 reads CASRRGQSDGYTF. The CDR3 bases are TGTGCCAGCAGGCGGGGACAGTCAGATGGCTACACCTTC.